This TCR beta chain was sequenced during a study of shared clonotypes between healthy human individuals. Study results and limitations: Blood was the only sampled material, and tissue repertoires likely differ.

Libraries were prepared by immunoSEQ multiplex PCR; TCRdb keeps only in-frame clonotypes and omits some of them. In the table there are some 800,000 clones, over 90% of which are singletons. In the case of this clone: Its target is unknown.

CD8 cells regarded as naive lacked CD45RO, were positively chosen for CCR7, and omitted terminally differentiated effector memory CD45RA+ cells. This receptor was taken from a man aged 25 to 40 in good health. The sample taken for sequencing was naive CD8+ T cells sorted from blood.

The CDR3 coding sequence is TGTGCCAGCAGCAAAAGGACAGGGCCCACGATTTACGAGCAGTACTTC. It translates to CASSKRTGPTIYEQYF. The chain has TRBV7-6 and TRBJ2-7; TRBD1 matches 8 bases. The trim removed 5 bases at V and 4 bases at J, leaving 13 bases unmatched. The CDR3 sequence is 16 residues long. Germline lookup yields CDR1 SGHVS and CDR2 FNYEAQ.